This is a list of T cell receptor beta chains from one sample in a study of OX40 agonist ivuxolimab in advanced cancers. The assay was immunoSEQ multiplex PCR, and TCRdb's table has in-frame clones only and misses some. The sample holds roughly 34,000 clones; 70% to 80% are singletons and the top ten take about a tenth. The sample was CD4+ or CD8+ T cells sorted from blood, taken in a trial of the OX40 agonist ivuxolimab. These receptors originate from an adult with an advanced solid tumor such as melanoma, head and neck, liver or kidney cancer. Each CDR3 is given with its conserved first and last residue. A D gene is named only where the DNA matches it firmly. Clone size is shown for a subset of rows, as once, few, many or a class of expanded clone.

D gene | J gene | clone size | V gene | CDR3 DNA | CDR3 protein
TRBD1 | TRBJ1-4 | . | TRBV4-2 | TGTGCCAGCAGCCGGGAGGACAGGGCCGGGAAGGAAAAACTGTTTTTT | CASSREDRAGKEKLFF
. | TRBJ2-5 | . | TRBV7-9 | TGTGCCAGCAGCTTTGGAGCCGCCCGGGTCCAAGAGACCCAGTACTTC | CASSFGAARVQETQYF
. | TRBJ1-5 | . | TRBV5-6 | TGTGCCAGCAGCTTGGCAGGTAGCAATCAGCCCCAGCATTTT | CASSLAGSNQPQHF
. | TRBJ2-2 | . | TRBV4-1 | TGCGCCAGCAGCCCCTTAGTCGGGGAGCTGTTTTTT | CASSPLVGELFF
. | TRBJ1-2 | . | TRBV11-1 | TGTGCCAGCAGCTTAGTGAGCCTCGCGGAGGGGTACACCTTC | CASSLVSLAEGYTF
TRBD1 | TRBJ2-4 | . | TRBV5-4 | TGTGCCAGCAGCGCTCCCACCGGGACAGGGGGCAAGGTGGTCAAAAACATTCAGTACTTC | CASSAPTGTGGKVVKNIQYF
. | TRBJ2-5 | medium-sized | TRBV14 | TGTGCCAGCAGCCAAGACTGGGCTGTTCGAACCCAGTACTTC | CASSQDWAVRTQYF
. | TRBJ1-2 | . | TRBV10-3 | TGTGCCGCCTCCTTATGGGACTCTAACTATGGCTACACCTTC | CAASLWDSNYGYTF
. | TRBJ1-2 | . | TRBV7-9 | TGTGCCAGCAGCTTAGCGATGACAGAAACTCTCTATGGCTACACCTTC | CASSLAMTETLYGYTF
. | TRBJ2-5 | once | TRBV6-1 | TGTGCCAGCAACAACAGGGCACTGCAAGAGACCCAGTACTTC | CASNNRALQETQYF
TRBD1 | TRBJ1-2 | . | TRBV19 | TGTGCCAGTAGTATCGGTCCAGGGGGCTATGGCTACACCTTC | CASSIGPGGYGYTF
. | TRBJ2-4 | . | TRBV28 | TGTGCCAGCAGTCTCCCAGCAGCTGTAGCCAAAAACATTCAGTACTTC | CASSLPAAVAKNIQYF
. | TRBJ1-2 | once | TRBV28 | TGTGCCAGCAGTTTATATTCGAACTATGGCTACACCTTC | CASSLYSNYGYTF
. | TRBJ2-7 | . | TRBV5-1 | TGCGCCAGCAGCTTGGACAGGGTCGTTTCCTACGAGCAGTACTTC | CASSLDRVVSYEQYF
. | TRBJ1-2 | . | TRBV6-5 | TGTGCCAGTAAAAGGGCCTTGTATGGCTACACCTTC | CASKRALYGYTF
TRBD1 | TRBJ1-5 | few | TRBV5-5 | TGTGCCAGCAGCTTCGGACAGGGTCTTAGCAATCAGCCCCAGCATTTT | CASSFGQGLSNQPQHF
. | TRBJ2-1 | . | TRBV19 | TGTGCCAGTATGTTCACTAGGCGGAACAATGAGCAGTTCTTC | CASMFTRRNNEQFF
. | TRBJ1-2 | . | TRBV11-2 | TGTGCCAGCAGCCGGGGAACTTCGTACGTTGGCTACACCTTC | CASSRGTSYVGYTF
TRBD2 | TRBJ2-7 | . | TRBV18 | TGTGCCAGCTCATCCAATAGCGGGGGACCCTACGAGCAGTACTTC | CASSSNSGGPYEQYF
TRBD1 | TRBJ1-4 | . | TRBV4-1 | TGCGCCAGCAGCCAAGGTCTACAGGGGGGGGAAAAACTGTTTTTT | CASSQGLQGGEKLFF
. | TRBJ1-2 | . | TRBV28 | TGTGCCAGCAGGACGTTGTCGCTCGGGAATGACTACACCTTC | CASRTLSLGNDYTF
. | TRBJ1-2 | . | TRBV18 | TGTGCCAGCTCACGGGGACAATCTAACTATGGCTACACCTTC | CASSRGQSNYGYTF
. | TRBJ1-1 | . | TRBV5-1 | TGCGCCAGCAGCTTGGCTCAGGGGCATAGTGAAGCTTTCTTT | CASSLAQGHSEAFF
. | TRBJ2-1 | . | TRBV10-3 | TGTGCCATCAGCGAGCGGGGACACCTCGACAATGAGCAGTTCTTC | CAISERGHLDNEQFF
. | TRBJ1-2 | . | TRBV27 | TGTGCCAGCAGTCCCCGTATCCTTTCTGGTGGCTACACCTTC | CASSPRILSGGYTF
. | TRBJ1-6 | few | TRBV9 | TGTGCCAGCAGCCTTGGAGAGATGGATTCACCCCTCCACTTT | CASSLGEMDSPLHF
. | TRBJ2-7 | . | TRBV6-5 | TGTGCCAGCATGGGTAGGGGCGAGCAGTACTTC | CASMGRGEQYF
TRBD1 | TRBJ2-1 | . | TRBV29-1 | TGCAGCGTGGGGACAGGGGGTAGGAATGAGCAGTTCTTC | CSVGTGGRNEQFF
TRBD1 | TRBJ1-1 | . | TRBV6-5 | TGTGCCAGCAAAGCAGGGGGTTACACTGAAGCTTTCTTT | CASKAGGYTEAFF
TRBD2 | TRBJ2-7 | . | TRBV5-1 | TGCGCCAGCAGCTTGGAGCGGGATCAGTACTTC | CASSLERDQYF
. | TRBJ2-7 | . | TRBV4-1 | TGCGCCAGCGCCTCGGACAGTTCCTACGAGCAGTACTTC | CASASDSSYEQYF
. | TRBJ2-3 | . | TRBV7-6 | TGTGCCAGCAGCCCAGGTGGCCAGAATACGCAGTATTTT | CASSPGGQNTQYF
. | TRBJ2-7 | . | TRBV30 | TGTGCCTGGAGTGTAGGACAAGGGGCCTACGAGCAGTACTTC | CAWSVGQGAYEQYF